One and the same sample provided the 25 T cell receptor beta chains below, sequenced in a study of cytomegalovirus exposure and HLA in healthy donors. It was with 60 Vbeta and 13 Jbeta primers that the PCR ran. Using immunoSEQ multiplex PCR, the repertoire was profiled, and TCRdb retains in-frame clones only, with some absent. The sample holds roughly 120,000 clones, 15% seen once. The sequenced sample consisted of PBMCs. The receptors were sampled from a woman younger than 35 in good health and CMV-seronegative.

This sequence joins TRBV25-1 and TRBJ2-3; D is perhaps TRBD1 (6 bases). V was shortened by 4 bases and J by 1 base, with 9 bases between the two germline ends. In germline, CDR1 is MGHDK, CDR2 SYGVNS. This CDR3 has 14 residues. The CDR3 sequence: CASSAAGGTDTQYF. The CDR3 DNA follows: TGTGCCAGCAGTGCGGCAGGGGGCACAGATACGCAGTATTTT. The full variable domain, with the rest looked up from reference TRBV25-1 and TRBJ2-3, is EADIYQTPRYLVIGTGKKITLECSQTMGHDKMYWYQQDPGMELHLIHYSYGVNSTEKGDLSSESTVSRIRTEHFPLTLESARPSHTSQYLCASSAAGGTDTQYFGPGTRLTVL.

This clone was detected a few times. V and J are TRBV4-3 and TRBJ2-7, with 10 positions matching TRBD1. The V gene's germline CDR1 is LGHNA and CDR2 YSLEER. This CDR3 region has 15 residues. Unmatched junction bases numbered 4, after V lost 3 bases and J lost 2 bases. CDR3 nucleotides: TGCGCCAGCAGCCACGGACAGGGGGGGGCCTACGAGCAGTACTTC. Translation gives CASSHGQGGAYEQYF.

V usage is TRBV7-3 and J usage is TRBJ2-3, with D maybe TRBD2 (6 bases). Germline loops: CDR1 SGHTA, CDR2 FQGTGA. There are 17 residues in the CDR3. Trimming left V 3 bases short and J 6 bases short, with 22 bases between. This CDR3 reads CASSFGRAGSDADTQYF. In DNA form, the CDR3 reads TGTGCCAGCAGCTTTGGGAGAGCCGGGAGCGATGCGGATACGCAGTATTTT.

The sample holds a few counts of this clone. The V gene is TRBV6-5, the J gene TRBJ2-1; 11 bases match TRBD2. The CDR3 extends over 16 amino acids. The germline V gene encodes CDR1 MNHEY and CDR2 SVGAGI. The junction had 8 bases not matched to a gene; V was cut back by 0 bases and J by 10 bases. CDR3 nucleotide sequence: TGTGCCAGCAGTTACTCTAGCGGGAGGGCCGGTATGGAGCAGTTCTTC. Translated: CASSYSSGRAGMEQFF.

This clone was detected only a few times. The V gene is TRBV6-6, the J gene TRBJ2-7, with TRBD1 as a possible D gene (6 bases). V was trimmed by 6 bases and J by 5 bases, leaving 20 bases between them. Looked up from germline, CDR1 is MNHNY and CDR2 is SVGAGI (reference sequence). This CDR3 spans 15 amino acids. The CDR3 protein is CASSRTGFAADEQYF. DNA of the CDR3: TGTGCCAGCAGCAGAACAGGGTTCGCGGCCGACGAGCAGTACTTC.

The sample holds a few counts of this clone. The gene calls are TRBV6-1 and TRBJ2-7; D call uncertain. The CDR3 sequence is 13 residues long. V lost 4 bases to trimming and J lost 0 bases, with 7 bases between them. Germline lookup yields CDR1 MNHNS and CDR2 SASEGT. CDR3 protein: CASSAASSYEQYF. The CDR3 DNA is TGTGCCAGCAGTGCGGCTAGCTCCTACGAGCAGTACTTC.

The sample holds a few counts of this clone. The chain employs TRBV2 and TRBJ2-1; 9 bases match TRBD2. CDR1 SNHLY and CDR2 FYNNEI come from the germline V gene. V lost 4 bases and J lost 12; bases outside the gene matches: 4. This CDR3 comprises 12 residues. CDR3 sequence (DNA): TGTGCCAGCAGTGGTAGGGGACTAGCGCAGTTCTTC. It encodes CASSGRGLAQFF.

The table lists this clone with a few counts. The J gene is TRBJ1-5, the V gene TRBV5-5; a weak D match, TRBD1 (5 bases). Deletions cut 5 bases from V and 5 bases from J, with 17 bases between. The CDR3 runs 15 residues. The germline V gene encodes CDR1 SGHKS and CDR2 YYEKEE (reference sequence). CDR3 nucleotide sequence: TGTGCCAGCAGTCCCAGCCGGGGACTCCATCAGCCCCAGCATTTT. Translated, it gives CASSPSRGLHQPQHF.

CDR3 region: CARRVWRGHGEQYF. The CDR3 DNA reads as TGTGCCAGAAGGGTGTGGAGGGGGCACGGGGAGCAGTACTTC. This chain joins TRBV5-3 and TRBJ2-7; D possibly corresponds to TRBD1 (7 bases). TRBV5-3 is classed as an ORF, of uncertain function. The V end lost 5 bases, the J end lost 7 bases, and 19 bases lay between the germline ends. This CDR3 comprises 14 residues.

This clone was counted only a few times. The junction departs from germline at one end; a sequencing error may be responsible. V gene TRBV7-2 combines with J gene TRBJ2-5; 13 nucleotides align to TRBD2. CDR3 length: 16 amino acids. Per the germline V gene, CDR1 is SGHTA and CDR2 is FQGNSA. CDR3 region: CASSIGLAGVQQTQYF. CDR3 bases: TGTGCCAGCAGCATAGGACTAGCGGGAGTCCAACAGACCCAGTACTTC.

CDR3 bases: TGTGCCAGCAGCCCGGGGGCCTACGAGCAGTACTTC. Residues: CASSPGAYEQYF. The chain carries TRBV13 and TRBJ2-7; D perhaps matches TRBD2 (6 bases). The CDR3 loop spans 12 amino acids. Germline lookup yields CDR1 PRHDT and CDR2 FYEKMQ (reference sequence). V dropped 5 bases and J dropped 2 bases, with 7 bases sitting between them.

This clone was observed a handful of times. The chain recombines TRBV6-1 with TRBJ2-1; 10 nucleotides line up with TRBD2. Germline CDR1 MNHNS, CDR2 SASEGT. J lost 6 bases, V lost 5 bases, and 4 bases had no gene match. The CDR3 is made up of 14 amino acids. This CDR3 reads CASSPSGRGNEQFF. CDR3 nucleotides: TGTGCCAGCAGTCCGAGCGGGAGGGGCAATGAGCAGTTCTTC.

The CDR3 sequence: CSVVGQTNYGYTF. The CDR3 DNA is TGCAGCGTTGTTGGGCAGACGAACTATGGCTACACCTTC. The chain recombines TRBV29-1 with TRBJ1-2; D gene uncertain. Germline loops: CDR1 SQVTM, CDR2 ANQGSEA. This CDR3 is 13 amino acids long. Trimming took 4 bases from V and 2 from J, leaving 11 bases between them.

As DNA, the CDR3 is TGTGCCAGCTCGCCGGGAACGAACACCGGGGAGCTGTTTTTT. It is translated as CASSPGTNTGELFF. This sequence joins TRBV18 and TRBJ2-2; TRBD2 might be the D (5 bases). Germline values: CDR1 KGHSH, CDR2 LQKENI. The germline V and J ends were trimmed by 6 bases and 0 bases, with 8 bases remaining between them. The CDR3 runs to 14 residues.

The chain joins TRBV4-1 to TRBJ1-2, with D unresolved. The V and J ends lost 0 bases and 6 bases respectively, with 17 bases between them. The CDR3 runs to 16 residues. Per the germline V gene, CDR1 is MGHRA and CDR2 is YSYEKL. In nucleotides, the CDR3 is TGCGCCAGCAGCCAAGAAGAGGCCCTAGAGTCGCATGGCTACACCTTC. Translated: CASSQEEALESHGYTF.

V is TRBV14 and J is TRBJ2-5; a weak D match, TRBD2 (6 bases). The CDR3 totals 13 residues. Trimming removed 4 bases at V and 5 bases at J, with 11 bases between. Per the germline V gene, CDR1 is SGHDN and CDR2 is FVKESK. The CDR3 sequence is CASSLGLPETQYF. In nucleotides, the CDR3 is TGTGCCAGCAGCCTGGGACTCCCGGAGACCCAGTACTTC. The variable domain in full, completed from reference TRBV14 and TRBJ2-5, reads EAGVTQFPSHSVIEKGQTVTLRCDPISGHDNLYWYRRVMGKEIKFLLHFVKESKQDESGMPNNRFLAERTGGTYSTLKVQPAELEDSGVYFCASSLGLPETQYFGPGTRLLVL.

In this sample, this clone turned up a few times. The CDR3 here is CASTTGTPNTEAFF. CDR3 in DNA: TGTGCCAGCACCACCGGGACACCGAACACTGAAGCTTTCTTT. V is TRBV13 and J is TRBJ1-1, with a tentative D call TRBD1 (6 bases). The CDR3 is made up of 14 amino acids. V lost 7 bases and J lost 1, with 13 bases in between. Per germline, CDR1 PRHDT and CDR2 FYEKMQ (reference sequence). Together with reference TRBV13 and TRBJ1-1, the CDR3 gives the full variable domain: AAGVIQSPRHLIKEKRETATLKCYPIPRHDTVYWYQQGPGQDPQFLISFYEKMQSDKGSIPDRFSAQQFSDYHSELNMSSLELGDSALYFCASTTGTPNTEAFFGQGTRLTVV.

This chain links TRBV6-4 with TRBJ1-1; D remains ambiguous. Per the germline V gene, CDR1 is MRHNA and CDR2 is SNTAGT. The CDR3 sequence is 13 residues long. Trimming cost V 6 bases and J 3 bases, with 11 bases left between them. Here the CDR3 reads CASRRTLDTEAFF. CDR3 nucleotide sequence: TGTGCCAGCAGACGAACTCTGGACACTGAAGCTTTCTTT.

The table lists this clone with a few counts. Here the CDR3 DNA reads TGTGCCAGCAGCAACTCCGACGGGGCTAACTATGGCTACACCTTC. Translating gives CASSNSDGANYGYTF. J is TRBJ1-2 and V is TRBV21-1. TRBV21-1 represents a pseudogene. The CDR3 is 15 residues long.

This clone was detected only a few times. The chain is built from TRBV15 and TRBJ2-1; TRBD2 matches at 9 bases. The V and J ends lost 1 base and 8 bases, in that order; junction bases with no gene match: 9. This CDR3 has 16 residues. Germline V gene sequence: CDR1 LNHNV, CDR2 YYDKDF (reference sequence). The CDR3 is CATSRGEAGGPDEQFF. In DNA, the CDR3 is TGTGCCACCAGCAGAGGAGAAGCGGGGGGCCCCGATGAGCAGTTCTTC.

The J gene is TRBJ2-2, the V gene TRBV27; 9 nucleotides agree with TRBD2. This CDR3 has 19 residues. Losses at the gene ends were 5 bases for V and 4 bases for J; bases not matched to a gene: 17. The germline V gene encodes CDR1 MNHEY and CDR2 SMNVEV (reference sequence). The chain's CDR3 is CASSPFGIGRGGSTGELFF. CDR3 bases: TGTGCCAGCAGTCCCTTCGGCATTGGGCGGGGGGGCAGCACCGGGGAGCTGTTTTTT.

This clone occurred a few times. The chain employs TRBV19 and TRBJ1-2; D call uncertain. Trimming stripped 3 bases from V and 6 bases from J, with 11 bases between. This CDR3 region has 13 residues. In germline, CDR1 is LNHDA, CDR2 SQIVND (reference sequence). CDR3 DNA: TGTGCCAGTAGTATTTCGTTTTCCGATGGCTACACCTTC. It translates to CASSISFSDGYTF.

The chain recombines TRBV6-5 with TRBJ1-2; D is unclear. V was cut by 2 bases and J by 0 bases, with 4 bases left in between. The CDR3 length is 13 residues. Germline lookup yields CDR1 MNHEY and CDR2 SVGAGI. The CDR3 spells CASSYGANYGYTF. In DNA form, the CDR3 reads TGTGCCAGCAGTTACGGAGCTAACTATGGCTACACCTTC.

This chain links TRBV19 with TRBJ1-2; TRBD1 might be the D (6 bases). V was shortened by 5 bases and J by 7 bases, with 17 bases between the two germline ends. Germline V gene data show CDR1 as LNHDA and CDR2 as SQIVND (reference sequence). The CDR3 runs 14 residues. For the CDR3, the DNA is TGTGCCAGTAGTCTCGGGACACCCAAGGGTGGCTACACCTTC. This gives the protein CASSLGTPKGGYTF.

This clone was detected a few times. The sample contains more than one DNA sequence encoding this CDR3. V is TRBV9 and J is TRBJ2-7, with 7 nucleotides matching TRBD2. This CDR3 contains 13 residues. Germline CDR1 is SGDLS and CDR2 is YYNGEE. With 4 bases clipped from V and 3 bases from J, the junction kept 4 bases outside the gene matches. The CDR3 protein is CASSPRGDYEQYF. The CDR3 region has the DNA TGTGCCAGCAGCCCCCGGGGGGACTACGAGCAGTACTTC.